The rows below give T cell receptor beta chains drawn from one sample of a study of regulatory T cells in long-lasting Graves disease. TCRdb recomputed calls from the multiplex PCR reads with MiXCR, one row per CDR3 protein. The sample has 400,000 to 500,000 distinct CDR3 sequences, roughly 15% seen once; the top ten hold about 10%. The data also belong to a second study, concerning T cells in Graves' hyperthyroidism and ophthalmopathy.

The starting material was peripheral blood mononuclear cells (PBMCs), obtained at new diagnosis, from a patient treated with antithyroid drugs. These receptors all stem from a woman in her twenties or thirties with Graves disease. The CDR3 runs from the conserved cysteine through the conserved F or W. A D gene is named only where the DNA matches it firmly. Clone size is stated in some rows and not others, as once, few, many or a class when expanded.

>once|TRBV7-9|TRBJ2-1|TRBD2
CASSSPIPWSSGNNEQFF
TGTGCCAGCAGCTCTCCTATCCCGTGGTCTAGCGGGAACAATGAGCAGTTCTTC
>many|TRBV19|TRBJ1-5|TRBD1
CASSTNRGPSDQPQHF
TGTGCCAGTAGTACAAACAGGGGGCCTTCGGATCAGCCCCAGCATTTT
>many|TRBV30|TRBJ2-3|-
CAWSEWMDTDTQYF
TGTGCCTGGAGTGAATGGATGGACACAGATACGCAGTATTTT
>many|TRBV24-1|TRBJ2-7|TRBD1
CATSWDRASYEQYF
TGTGCCACCAGTTGGGACAGGGCCTCCTACGAGCAGTACTTC
>many|TRBV6-1|TRBJ2-2|-
CASRAAGTPDTGELFF
TGTGCCAGCAGGGCAGCCGGGACCCCTGATACCGGGGAGCTGTTTTTT
>many|TRBV6-1|TRBJ1-1|-
CASRPTGNTEAFF
TGTGCCAGCAGACCGACAGGGAACACTGAAGCTTTCTTT
>-|TRBV6-1|TRBJ1-6|TRBD1
CATPTRDSVNSPLHF
TGTGCCACCCCGACCCGGGACAGTGTAAATTCACCCCTCCACTTT
>few|TRBV13|TRBJ2-7|-
CASSPPTVSYEQYF
TGTGCCAGCAGCCCCCCGACGGTCTCCTACGAGCAGTACTTC
>many|TRBV28|TRBJ2-1|-
CASSLRGYYNEQFF
TGTGCCAGCAGTTTAAGGGGCTACTACAATGAGCAGTTCTTC
>many|TRBV28|TRBJ1-1|TRBD1
CASSQTGGVWNTEAFF
TGTGCCAGCAGTCAAACAGGGGGGGTCTGGAACACTGAAGCTTTCTTT
>many|TRBV28|TRBJ2-3|TRBD1
CASSSGQGAADTQYF
TGTGCCAGCAGCTCTGGACAGGGGGCAGCAGATACGCAGTATTTT
>-|TRBV18|TRBJ2-1|-
CASSPQSPGVGYNEQFF
TGTGCCAGCTCACCTCAGTCGCCGGGAGTAGGGTACAATGAGCAGTTCTTC
>many|TRBV28|TRBJ1-5|-
CASSLELRNQPQHF
TGTGCCAGCAGCCTTGAGTTACGCAATCAGCCCCAGCATTTT
>many|TRBV5-1|TRBJ2-1|-
CASSLDYNEQFF
TGTGCCAGCAGCTTGGACTACAATGAGCAGTTCTTC
>many|TRBV6-2/TRBV6-3|TRBJ2-6|-
CASSEAAGGANVLTF
TGTGCCAGCAGTGAGGCGGCGGGAGGGGCCAACGTCCTGACTTTC
>many|TRBV6-1|TRBJ2-1|TRBD1
CASRPFRGSVNEQFF
TGTGCCAGCAGACCCTTCAGGGGGTCTGTCAATGAGCAGTTCTTC
>many|TRBV5-1|TRBJ2-5|-
CASSQGTSRETQYF
TGCGCCAGCAGCCAAGGGACATCACGGGAGACCCAGTACTTC
>many|TRBV18|TRBJ1-1|-
CASSPGGQAAEAFF
TGTGCCAGCTCACCGGGGGGTCAGGCTGCTGAAGCTTTCTTT
>many|TRBV7-9|TRBJ1-1|-
CASSLVDTSAFF
TGTGCCAGCAGCTTAGTAGACACGTCGGCTTTCTTT
>many|TRBV28|TRBJ2-4|-
CASSQPPGFGNIQYF
TGTGCCAGCAGTCAACCGCCGGGATTTGGGAACATTCAGTACTTC
>many|TRBV7-8|TRBJ2-7|-
CASSSLDRAPYEQYF
TGTGCCAGCAGCTCCCTTGACCGCGCCCCATACGAGCAGTACTTC
>-|TRBV25-1|TRBJ2-1|TRBD2
CASTRTSPYNEQFF
TGTGCCAGCACCCGGACTAGCCCCTACAATGAGCAGTTCTTC
>many|TRBV7-2|TRBJ2-1|TRBD2
CASSSPGEAGVYNEQFF
TGTGCCAGCAGCTCTCCGGGGGAAGCGGGAGTCTACAATGAGCAGTTCTTC
>many|TRBV2|TRBJ1-2|-
CASRREDSYGYTF
TGTGCCAGCAGGAGGGAGGACTCCTATGGCTACACCTTC
>-|TRBV30|TRBJ2-7|-
CAWKRAGPTYEQYF
TGTGCCTGGAAGAGGGCAGGGCCCACCTACGAGCAGTACTTC
>many|TRBV7-8|TRBJ2-1|-
CASSLNQVAFEQFF
TGTGCCAGCAGCTTAAATCAGGTGGCATTTGAGCAGTTCTTC
>many|TRBV27|TRBJ1-5|-
CASSQLQRGWDSNQPQHF
TGTGCCAGCAGTCAGCTGCAAAGGGGGTGGGATAGCAATCAGCCCCAGCATTTT